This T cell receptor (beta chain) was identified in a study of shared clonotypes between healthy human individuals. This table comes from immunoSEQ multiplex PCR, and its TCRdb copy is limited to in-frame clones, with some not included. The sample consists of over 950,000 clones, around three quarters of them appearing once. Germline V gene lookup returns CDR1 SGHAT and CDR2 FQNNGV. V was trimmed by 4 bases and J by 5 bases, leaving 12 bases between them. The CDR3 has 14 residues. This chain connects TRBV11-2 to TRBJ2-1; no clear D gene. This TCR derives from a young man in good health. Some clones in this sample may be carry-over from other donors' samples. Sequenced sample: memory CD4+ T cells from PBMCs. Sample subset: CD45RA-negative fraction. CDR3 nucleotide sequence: TGTGCCAGCAGCTCGCTCACACACAACAATGAGCAGTTCTTC. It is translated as CASSSLTHNNEQFF.